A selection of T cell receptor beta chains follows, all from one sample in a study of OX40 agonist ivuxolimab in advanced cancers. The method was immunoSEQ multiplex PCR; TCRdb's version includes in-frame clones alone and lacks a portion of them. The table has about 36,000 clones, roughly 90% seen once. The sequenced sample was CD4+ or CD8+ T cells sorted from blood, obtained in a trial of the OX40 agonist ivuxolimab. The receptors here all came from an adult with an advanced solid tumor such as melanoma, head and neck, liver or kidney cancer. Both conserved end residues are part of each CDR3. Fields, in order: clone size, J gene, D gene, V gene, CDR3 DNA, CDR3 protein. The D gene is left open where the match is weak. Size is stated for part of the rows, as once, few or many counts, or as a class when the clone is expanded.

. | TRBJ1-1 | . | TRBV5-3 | TGTGCCAGCAGCTCGACCGGGACCAACACTGAAGCTTTCTTT | CASSSTGTNTEAFF
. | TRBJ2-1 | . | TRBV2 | TGTGCCAGCTTTCCGGGCTTCTACAATGAGCAGTTCTTC | CASFPGFYNEQFF
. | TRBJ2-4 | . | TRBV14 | TGTGCCAGCAGCCCGAGGGGGAGCGTCGCCAAAAACATTCAGTACTTC | CASSPRGSVAKNIQYF
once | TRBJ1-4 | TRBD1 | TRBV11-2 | TGTGCCAGCAGCCGTGACAGGGGTAGTGAAAAACTGTTTTTT | CASSRDRGSEKLFF
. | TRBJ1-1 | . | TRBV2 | TGTGCCAGCAGACCTTCAAGGGTCGGAACTGAAGCTTTCTTT | CASRPSRVGTEAFF
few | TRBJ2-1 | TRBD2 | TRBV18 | TGTGCCAGCTCACTTAGCGGGAGAAATGAGCAGTTCTTC | CASSLSGRNEQFF
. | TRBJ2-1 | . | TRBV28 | TGTGCCAGCAGTTCCTCCTGGGTAGTCGGTGAGGTTGAGCAGTTCTTC | CASSSSWVVGEVEQFF
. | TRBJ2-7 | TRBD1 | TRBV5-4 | TGTGCCAGCAGCTCCGACAGGGACTCCTACGAGCAGTACTTC | CASSSDRDSYEQYF
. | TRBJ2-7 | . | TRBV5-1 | TGCGCCAGCAGCTTGGATTTTCGGAGTCCCACCTACGAGCAGTACTTC | CASSLDFRSPTYEQYF
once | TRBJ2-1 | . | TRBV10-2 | TGCGCCAGCAGTGAGGTTCCTTACAATGAGCAGTTCTTC | CASSEVPYNEQFF
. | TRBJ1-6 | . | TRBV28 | TGTGCCAGCAGTTTCCTAAGGGGGGGCAGCTCAAAATCCCATGCAAATTCACCCCTCCACTTT | CASSFLRGGSSKSHANSPLHF
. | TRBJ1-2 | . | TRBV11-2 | TGTGCCAGCAGCTTAAGTGATGCAGTCGGTAGAAGTACGGCCGGCTACACCTTC | CASSLSDAVGRSTAGYTF
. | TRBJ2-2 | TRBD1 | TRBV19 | TGTGCCAGTAACCGACAGGGGGCGATCGGGGAGCTGTTTTTT | CASNRQGAIGELFF
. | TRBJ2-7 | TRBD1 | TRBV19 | TGTGCCAGTAGGACGAACAGGGGAGCCTACGAGCAGTACTTC | CASRTNRGAYEQYF
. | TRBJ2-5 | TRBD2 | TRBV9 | TGTGCCAGCACCTCGACTAGCGGCCCGGGGGAGACCCAGTACTTC | CASTSTSGPGETQYF
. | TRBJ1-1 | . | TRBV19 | TGTGCCAGTAGTATAGGCGCAGGGCTATACACTGAAGCTTTCTTT | CASSIGAGLYTEAFF
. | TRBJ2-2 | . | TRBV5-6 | TGTGCCAGCAGTGACAGAACCACCGGGGAGCTGTTTTTT | CASSDRTTGELFF
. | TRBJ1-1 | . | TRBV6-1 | TGTGCCAGCAGACTCGGGACCTCGAACACTGAAGCTTTCTTT | CASRLGTSNTEAFF
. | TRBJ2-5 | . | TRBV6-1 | TGTGCCAGCAGACAGGAGGGGTTGGCCCAAGAGACCCAGTACTTC | CASRQEGLAQETQYF
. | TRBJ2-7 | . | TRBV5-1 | TGCGCCAGCAGCCGTGGGGCATGGGACCGTGGCTACGAGCAGTACTTC | CASSRGAWDRGYEQYF
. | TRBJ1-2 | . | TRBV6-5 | TGTGCCAGCAGTGACCGGACAGAAAACTATGGCTACACCTTC | CASSDRTENYGYTF
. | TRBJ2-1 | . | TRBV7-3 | TGTGCCAGCAGCCCCCTAGACAGCTTCTCCTACAATGAGCAGTTCTTC | CASSPLDSFSYNEQFF
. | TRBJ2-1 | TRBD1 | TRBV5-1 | TGCGCCAGCAGCCCCGGACAGGGCGGGTACAATGAGCAGTTCTTC | CASSPGQGGYNEQFF
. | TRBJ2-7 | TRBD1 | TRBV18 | TGTGCCAGCTCACCGCTAACAGGGGTCGAGCAGTACTTC | CASSPLTGVEQYF
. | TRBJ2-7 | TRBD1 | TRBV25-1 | TGTGCCAGCAGCCCGGGAAACAGGGGCTCCTACGAGCAGTACTTC | CASSPGNRGSYEQYF
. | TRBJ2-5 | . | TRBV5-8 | TGTGCCAGCACGTTACAGGCAATAGAGACCCAGTACTTC | CASTLQAIETQYF